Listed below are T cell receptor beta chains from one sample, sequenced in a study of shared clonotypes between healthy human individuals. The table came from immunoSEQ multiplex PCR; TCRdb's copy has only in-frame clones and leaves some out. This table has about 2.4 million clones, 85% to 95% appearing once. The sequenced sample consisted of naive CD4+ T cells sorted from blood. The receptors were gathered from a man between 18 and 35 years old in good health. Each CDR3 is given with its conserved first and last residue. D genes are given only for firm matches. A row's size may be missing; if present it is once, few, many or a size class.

CDR3 DNA: TGCGCCAGCAGCCCGACCGGGACGGCCAACACCGGGGAGCTGTTTTTT
CDR3 protein: CASSPTGTANTGELFF
V gene: TRBV5-1
D gene: -
J gene: TRBJ2-2
clone size: -

CDR3 DNA: TGTGCCAGCAGCGGTACCGGGACAGTGGGCTATGAGCAGTTCTTC
CDR3 protein: CASSGTGTVGYEQFF
V gene: TRBV9
D gene: TRBD1
J gene: TRBJ2-1
clone size: -

CDR3 DNA: TGTGCCAGTAGTATGGGGAGCAATCAGCCCCAGCATTTT
CDR3 protein: CASSMGSNQPQHF
V gene: TRBV19
D gene: -
J gene: TRBJ1-5
clone size: -

CDR3 DNA: TGTGCCAGCAGTGGGTCCCCTAGCACTGAAGCTTTCTTT
CDR3 protein: CASSGSPSTEAFF
V gene: TRBV2
D gene: -
J gene: TRBJ1-1
clone size: -

CDR3 DNA: TGTGCCAGCAGCCTTATTAAAAACTCTGGAAACACCATATATTTT
CDR3 protein: CASSLIKNSGNTIYF
V gene: TRBV5-6
D gene: -
J gene: TRBJ1-3
clone size: -

CDR3 DNA: TGTGCCAGCAGCCTGACAGGGAACGAGCAGTACTTC
CDR3 protein: CASSLTGNEQYF
V gene: TRBV2
D gene: TRBD1
J gene: TRBJ2-7
clone size: few

CDR3 DNA: TGCGCCAGCAGCCTGAGGCCATTTCAAGAGACCCAGTACTTC
CDR3 protein: CASSLRPFQETQYF
V gene: TRBV5-1
D gene: -
J gene: TRBJ2-5
clone size: -

CDR3 DNA: TGTGCCAGCAGTCCCGTTCGGGCTATGAACACTGAAGCTTTCTTT
CDR3 protein: CASSPVRAMNTEAFF
V gene: TRBV6-6
D gene: -
J gene: TRBJ1-1
clone size: -

CDR3 DNA: TGTGCCAGCAGCGTGCGAGAGGGACTAGCGGGTAGAGAGACCCAGTACTTC
CDR3 protein: CASSVREGLAGRETQYF
V gene: TRBV9
D gene: TRBD2
J gene: TRBJ2-5
clone size: -

CDR3 DNA: TGTGCCAGCTCACCTACCGGGACAGACACTGAAGCTTTCTTT
CDR3 protein: CASSPTGTDTEAFF
V gene: TRBV18
D gene: TRBD1
J gene: TRBJ1-1
clone size: -

CDR3 DNA: TGTGCTAGCATCGGGACTGTCATCTCCTACGAGCAGTACTTC
CDR3 protein: CASIGTVISYEQYF
V gene: TRBV7-7
D gene: -
J gene: TRBJ2-7
clone size: -

CDR3 DNA: TGTGCCAGCATACAGGGATCCCCCTACGAGCAGTACTTC
CDR3 protein: CASIQGSPYEQYF
V gene: TRBV6-5
D gene: -
J gene: TRBJ2-7
clone size: -

CDR3 DNA: TGCGCCAGCAGCTTGCTAAGACAGGGTGGCAATGAGCAGTTCTTC
CDR3 protein: CASSLLRQGGNEQFF
V gene: TRBV5-1
D gene: TRBD1
J gene: TRBJ2-1
clone size: -

CDR3 DNA: TGCGCCAGCAGCTTCCAGGGGGGATCCACAGATACGCAGTATTTT
CDR3 protein: CASSFQGGSTDTQYF
V gene: TRBV5-1
D gene: -
J gene: TRBJ2-3
clone size: -

CDR3 DNA: TGTGCCAGTAGTACCAGGGTGGCGGAGGAGCAGTACTTC
CDR3 protein: CASSTRVAEEQYF
V gene: TRBV19
D gene: -
J gene: TRBJ2-7
clone size: few

CDR3 DNA: TGTGCCAGCAGCTTAGAAAAGGGTTCACCCCTCCACTTT
CDR3 protein: CASSLEKGSPLHF
V gene: TRBV7-9
D gene: -
J gene: TRBJ1-6
clone size: once

CDR3 DNA: TGTGCCAGCTCACCAGGGAGAGGGTACGAGCAGTACTTC
CDR3 protein: CASSPGRGYEQYF
V gene: TRBV18
D gene: -
J gene: TRBJ2-7
clone size: -

CDR3 DNA: TGTGCCAGCAGTTTCCGGGACAGACAAAATAATTCACCCCTCCACTTT
CDR3 protein: CASSFRDRQNNSPLHF
V gene: TRBV27
D gene: TRBD1
J gene: TRBJ1-6
clone size: -

CDR3 DNA: TGCGCCAGCAGGCCGGGGGAGGGAACCGGGGAGCTGTTTTTT
CDR3 protein: CASRPGEGTGELFF
V gene: TRBV10-1
D gene: TRBD2
J gene: TRBJ2-2
clone size: -

CDR3 DNA: TGTGCTAGTGGTTTGTTCCCCCTGAACACTGAAGCTTTCTTT
CDR3 protein: CASGLFPLNTEAFF
V gene: TRBV12-5
D gene: -
J gene: TRBJ1-1
clone size: -

CDR3 DNA: TGTGCCAGCAGCTTAGTCGGTGGCAATCAGCCCCAGCATTTT
CDR3 protein: CASSLVGGNQPQHF
V gene: TRBV11-2
D gene: -
J gene: TRBJ1-5
clone size: -

CDR3 DNA: TGTGCCTGGGGCAGGGGGGGTAATGAAAAACTGTTTTTT
CDR3 protein: CAWGRGGNEKLFF
V gene: TRBV30
D gene: TRBD1
J gene: TRBJ1-4
clone size: -

CDR3 DNA: TGTGCCAGTAGTACTACGGGACTTCTCCAGATGGGCCAAGAGACCCAGTACTTC
CDR3 protein: CASSTTGLLQMGQETQYF
V gene: TRBV19
D gene: -
J gene: TRBJ2-5
clone size: -

CDR3 DNA: TGTGCCAGTGGGCGCGACTGGAGGAGCAATCAGCCCCAGCATTTT
CDR3 protein: CASGRDWRSNQPQHF
V gene: TRBV19
D gene: -
J gene: TRBJ1-5
clone size: -

CDR3 DNA: TGTGCCAGTAGTATCCAGGGGGCATCCTACGAGCAGTACTTC
CDR3 protein: CASSIQGASYEQYF
V gene: TRBV19
D gene: TRBD1
J gene: TRBJ2-7
clone size: once